This TCR beta chain was profiled in a study of blood T cell repertoires in COVID-19. Study summary: COVID-19 samples collected from the United States, Italy and Spain covered acute and convalescent phases. Sources were T cells, B-cell-depleted T cells, or PBMCs; the material itself was cDNA or gDNA.

Under the authors' procedure: The authors estimated nucleated cell counts from reference gene primer amplification. Clones were read by immunoSEQ multiplex PCR, and TCRdb kept only the in-frame ones, dropping some. From that table come the V and J calls and clone size; the DNA was used to work out D and trimming. Of about 97,000 clones listed, more than 70% are singletons. The germline CDR1 and CDR2 sequences are SGHRS and YFSETQ. CDR3 length: 15 amino acids. The trim removed 0 bases at V and 6 bases at J, leaving 8 bases unmatched. The receptor was isolated from a human donor in a cohort sampled during active COVID-19. The sample consisted of peripheral blood. The J gene is TRBJ1-2, the V gene TRBV5-1, with 7 bases aligning to TRBD1. The CDR3 protein is CASSLGRDSGNGYTF. Written as DNA, the CDR3 is TGCGCCAGCAGCTTGGGAAGGGACAGTGGTAATGGCTACACCTTC.